This T cell receptor (beta chain) is drawn from a study of blood T cell repertoires in COVID-19. The wider study: The samples span acute and convalescent COVID-19 from the United States, Italy and Spain. In each case, the material was cDNA or gDNA derived from T cells, B-cell-depleted T cells, or PBMCs.

As handled by the study authors: Amplification from reference gene primers served as the basis for estimated nucleated cell counts. The assay was immunoSEQ multiplex PCR, and TCRdb's table has in-frame clones only and misses some. Clone size and the V and J calls come from that table; the DNA yielded D and trimming. The sample contains just over 350,000 clones, 86% of which appear only once. Patients of the Seattle cohort, enrolled during active infection, were followed longitudinally. V was pared by 5 bases and J by 0 bases, with 7 bases between. The CDR3 contains 13 residues. Germline loops: CDR1 SEHNR, CDR2 FQNEAQ (reference sequence). Worth noting for this clone: Distinct nucleotide sequences in the sample also encode this CDR3.

The J gene is TRBJ1-1, the V gene TRBV7-9; D remains ambiguous. The sequence derives from a woman aged 55 to 70 with COVID-19, enrolled during active disease. The source material was peripheral blood. The CDR3 reads CASSPTVNTEAFF. CDR3 sequence (DNA): TGTGCCAGCAGCCCTACGGTGAACACTGAAGCTTTCTTT.